The 27 T cell receptor beta chains reported below all come from one sample, sequenced in a study of vaccination and CD4 T cells after COVID-19. Once obtained from cultured CD4+ T cells, the DNA was sequenced using the Oncomine TCR Beta short-read assay. TCRdb redid the calling of the PCR reads with MiXCR, one entry per CDR3 protein. The sample includes 27,000 or so distinct CDR3 sequences, 49% of them seen just once. Their target antigens are unknown. This sample's treatment: approximately 9-day PBMC culture with coronavirus spike peptide pools or control peptides (ViraFEST assay). Sequenced material: CD4+ T cells from blood, cultured in vitro. The receptors originated from a human donor who had recovered from COVID-19.

The chain couples TRBV7-9 to TRBJ2-6; D is uncertain. There are 18 residues in the CDR3. Trimming took off 2 bases at V and 0 bases at J, with 14 bases between the two ends. The V gene's germline CDR1 is SEHNR and CDR2 FQNEAQ (reference sequence). CDR3 protein: CASSLKWTINSGANVLTF. In DNA, the CDR3 is TGTGCCAGCAGCTTAAAGTGGACGATCAACTCTGGGGCCAACGTCCTGACTTTC.

The chain is built from TRBV20-1 and TRBJ2-3, with TRBD2 identical over 7 bases. This CDR3 has 13 amino acids. Germline V CDR1 and CDR2: DFQATT, SNEGSKA (reference sequence). V was clipped by 5 bases and J by 2 bases; unmatched bases: 4. CDR3 sequence reads: CSASGLTTDTQYF. The CDR3 DNA is TGCAGTGCTTCGGGACTAACCACAGATACGCAGTATTTT.

This chain links TRBV21-1 with TRBJ1-1; the table's D call, TRBD1, has no DNA check behind it. TRBV21-1 is assigned pseudogene status. The CDR3 spans 13 residues. The chain's CDR3 is CASSEGGNTEAFF. DNA of the CDR3: TGTGCCAGCAGCGAGGGGGGGAACACTGAAGCTTTCTTT.

The table lists this clonotype with a few counts. One end of the junction does not line up with germline, which may come from a read error. The V call is TRBV2, the J call TRBJ1-2; no clear D. Germline CDR1 and CDR2: SNHLY and FYNNEI. The CDR3 extends over 13 amino acids. The CDR3 loop reads CASIEQSFYGYTF. The CDR3 coding sequence is TGTGCCAGCATTGAACAGAGTTTCTATGGCTACACCTTC. Together with reference TRBV2 and TRBJ1-2, the CDR3 gives the full variable domain: EPEVTQTPSHQVTQMGQEVILRCVPISNHLYFYWYRQILGQKVEFLVSFYNNEISEKSEIFDDQFSVERPDGSNFTLKIRSTKLEDSAMYFCASIEQSFYGYTFGSGTRLTVV.

Comment on this clonotype: A read error may produce the germline difference seen at one junction end. The chain links TRBV6-1 to TRBJ1-2, with no clear D. Germline V gene data show CDR1 as MNHNS and CDR2 as SASEGT. This CDR3 spans 11 amino acids. The CDR3 nucleotides read TGTGCCAGCAGGAGTCCCTTCGGAGTTGAATTC. It yields the protein CASRSPFGVEF.

The CDR3 here is CASSLWEGDYNSPLHF. The CDR3 bases are TGTGCCAGCAGCTTGTGGGAGGGGGATTATAATTCACCCCTCCACTTT. The chain recombines TRBV7-9 with TRBJ1-6, with D possibly matching TRBD1 (6 bases). V dropped 3 bases and J dropped 4 bases, with 13 bases sitting between them. In germline, CDR1 is SEHNR, CDR2 FQNEAQ (reference sequence). The CDR3 covers 16 residues.

The CDR3, as DNA: TGTGCCAGCAGTGCCGCGGCTCGGTCCTACGAGCAGTACTTC. This encodes CASSAAARSYEQYF. The chain couples TRBV6-1 to TRBJ2-7; D ambiguous. Between the trimmed V and J ends, which lost 4 bases and 1 base, there was a span of 11 bases. CDR1 and CDR2 (germline): MNHNS, SASEGT. This CDR3 is built from 14 residues.

This rearrangement joins TRBV12-3 or TRBV12-4 to TRBJ2-3; either TRBD1 or TRBD2 may supply D (6 bases each). CDR3 length: 14 residues. V was shortened by 2 bases and J by 6 bases, with 12 bases between the two germline ends. The CDR3 DNA reads as TGTGCCAGCAGTTTAAACAGAGGGGGGGATACGCAGTATTTT. Translation: CASSLNRGGDTQYF.

The CDR3, as DNA: TGCGCCAGCAGCTTATCAGGTGGTGGCCACGAGCAGTACTTC. Translated, it gives CASSLSGGGHEQYF. The chain couples TRBV5-1 to TRBJ2-7; D gene unclear. V lost 2 bases and J lost 5, with 14 bases in between. This CDR3 has 14 residues. CDR1 is SGHRS, CDR2 YFSETQ, per germline.

As for this clonotype: One junction end does not reproduce the germline sequence, and a read error may be involved. V gene TRBV20-1 combines with J gene TRBJ1-4; maybe TRBD1 (6 bases). This CDR3 region has 17 residues. Germline CDR1 reads DFQATT; CDR2 reads SNEGSKA (reference sequence). The CDR3 is CSTRDPRGGQTNEKLFF. The CDR3 DNA follows: TGCAGTACTAGGGACCCCAGGGGAGGCCAAACTAATGAAAAACTGTTTTTT.

A few counts support this clonotype. The J gene is TRBJ1-3, the V gene TRBV6-1; D remains ambiguous. V shed 10 bases and J shed 0 bases, with 16 bases lying between them. CDR3 size: 15 residues. CDR1 is MNHNS, CDR2 SASEGT, per germline. The CDR3 sequence: CATGSGRFSGNTIYF. In nucleotides, the CDR3 is TGTGCCACGGGGAGTGGCCGTTTCTCTGGAAACACCATATATTTT.

The chain employs TRBV18 and TRBJ1-2; 9 bases are a match to TRBD1. The CDR3 sequence is 16 residues long. V shed 6 bases, J shed 8 bases, and the junction held 16 bases outside the gene matches. Germline CDR1 reads KGHSH; CDR2 reads LQKENI. This CDR3 is CASSQATTGGSYGYTF. DNA for the CDR3: TGTGCCAGCTCGCAGGCGACAACAGGGGGCTCTTACGGCTACACCTTC.

This clonotype showed up just once. The V and J genes are TRBV6-4 and TRBJ2-3; 8 nucleotides line up with TRBD1. The CDR3 has 14 amino acids. The V gene's germline CDR1 is MRHNA and CDR2 SNTAGT. Losses at the gene ends were 3 bases for V and 4 bases for J; bases not matched to a gene: 3. The CDR3 region has the DNA TGTGCCAGCAGTGAAGCGACAGGGGCAGATACGCAGTATTTT. It codes for CASSEATGADTQYF.

The genes are TRBV2 and TRBJ1-2, with D possibly matching TRBD1 (6 bases). Germline loops: CDR1 SNHLY, CDR2 FYNNEI. The CDR3 length is 13 residues. V lost 11 bases and J 0 bases, leaving 13 bases between the germline ends. The CDR3 nucleotides read TGTGCCTATGGACAGCTACCTAACTATGGCTACACCTTC. Translation: CAYGQLPNYGYTF.

The gene calls are TRBV12-3 or TRBV12-4 and TRBJ2-7; no clear D gene. V was trimmed by 5 bases and J by 3 bases, leaving 5 bases between them. CDR3 length: 11 amino acids. This CDR3 is CASSPGYEQYF. The CDR3 coding sequence is TGTGCCAGCAGTCCAGGCTACGAGCAGTACTTC.

The table lists this clonotype with a few counts. The chain recombines TRBV11-2 with TRBJ1-5; no firm D call. Looked up from germline, CDR1 is SGHAT and CDR2 is FQNNGV. This CDR3 spans 15 amino acids. V dropped 3 bases and J dropped 2 bases, with 11 bases sitting between them. CDR3: CASSFGSIGNQPQHF. The CDR3 nucleotides read TGTGCCAGCAGCTTTGGCAGCATCGGCAATCAGCCCCAGCATTTT.

V and J are TRBV2 and TRBJ1-5; TRBD1 might be the D (6 bases). Germline lookup yields CDR1 SNHLY and CDR2 FYNNEI. The CDR3 sequence is 13 residues long. V was clipped by 4 bases and J by 6 bases, with 10 bases between them. Here the CDR3 DNA reads TGTGCCAGCAGTGCCGTAGGGGGTCAGCCCCAGCATTTT. Amino acid sequence: CASSAVGGQPQHF.

This chain joins TRBV7-7 and TRBJ2-5; 8 bases line up with TRBD2. V lost 6 bases, J lost 1 base, and 7 bases stayed unmatched. This CDR3 is built from 15 residues. CDR1 and CDR2 from the germline V gene are SSHAT and FNYEAQ (reference sequence). The CDR3 region is CASSRAGALQETQYF. CDR3 DNA: TGTGCCAGCAGTCGAGCGGGGGCCCTCCAAGAGACCCAGTACTTC.

V and J are TRBV5-1 and TRBJ2-7; the D gene is possibly TRBD2 (5 bases). The V gene's germline CDR1 is SGHRS and CDR2 YFSETQ. V was pared by 0 bases and J by 5 bases, with 6 bases between. The CDR3 is 12 residues long. The CDR3 region is CASSLVGDEQYF. The CDR3 DNA reads as TGCGCCAGCAGCTTGGTCGGGGACGAGCAGTACTTC. Using reference TRBV5-1 and TRBJ2-7 for the parts outside the CDR3, the full variable domain is KAGVTQTPRYLIKTRGQQVTLSCSPISGHRSVSWYQQTPGQGLQFLFEYFSETQRNKGNFPGRFSGRQFSNSRSEMNVSTLELGDSALYLCASSLVGDEQYFGPGTRLTVT.

This chain uses TRBV27 with TRBJ2-1; maybe TRBD2 (5 bases). CDR1 is MNHEY and CDR2 is SMNVEV in the germline V gene (reference sequence). V was pared by 4 bases and J by 0 bases, with 7 bases between. The CDR3 runs to 14 residues. The CDR3 region is CASSSGLSYNEQFF. The CDR3, as DNA: TGTGCCAGCAGTTCAGGACTCTCCTACAATGAGCAGTTCTTC.

The chain combines TRBV20-1 with TRBJ2-7, with D perhaps TRBD2 (6 bases). Trimming left V 1 base short and J 0 bases short, with 7 bases between. This CDR3 has 13 amino acids. The V gene's germline CDR1 is DFQATT and CDR2 SNEGSKA (reference sequence). CDR3 coding DNA: TGCAGTGCTAGAGTGGACTACTCCTACGAGCAGTACTTC. This gives the protein CSARVDYSYEQYF.

This clonotype was counted only a few times. This chain uses TRBV7-2 with TRBJ1-6; 8 nucleotides align to TRBD1. The CDR3 totals 17 residues. The trim removed 6 bases at V and 10 bases at J, leaving 17 bases unmatched. Germline assignment: CDR1 SGHTA and CDR2 FQGNSA. CDR3 amino acids: CASSPRPGGLAVSPLHF. CDR3 bases: TGTGCCAGCAGTCCGAGACCAGGGGGCTTGGCAGTATCACCCCTCCACTTT.

CDR3 DNA: TGCGCCAGCAGCCAAGCTATCTCCTACGAGCAGTACTTC. Amino acid sequence: CASSQAISYEQYF. V is TRBV4-3 and J is TRBJ2-7; D is undetermined. The CDR3 consists of 13 residues. The V end lost 1 base, the J end lost 0 bases, and 4 bases lay between the germline ends. CDR1 is LGHNA and CDR2 is YSLEER in the germline V gene.

The genes are TRBV19 and TRBJ1-6; D might be TRBD1 (5 bases). Germline values: CDR1 LNHDA, CDR2 SQIVND (reference sequence). The CDR3 has 13 residues. The V end lost 6 bases, the J end lost 5 bases, and 8 bases lay between the germline ends. The CDR3 protein is CASRQVDNSPLHF. CDR3 sequence (DNA): TGTGCCAGTAGACAGGTGGATAATTCACCCCTCCACTTT.

The J gene is TRBJ2-5, the V gene TRBV7-9; 13 bases align to TRBD2. The CDR3 runs 15 residues. In germline, CDR1 is SEHNR, CDR2 FQNEAQ (reference sequence). V lost 5 bases, J lost 5 bases, and 5 bases stayed unmatched. The CDR3 region has the DNA TGTGCCAGCAGCCGGACTAGCGGGAGATCGGAGACCCAGTACTTC. Translation: CASSRTSGRSETQYF.

The chain couples TRBV5-1 to TRBJ1-2; 7 nucleotides line up with TRBD1. Trimming cost V 2 bases and J 7 bases; bases outside gene matches: 2. CDR3 length: 12 amino acids. Germline CDR1 SGHRS, CDR2 YFSETQ. The CDR3 is CASSFSGGGYTF. Written as DNA, the CDR3 is TGCGCCAGCAGCTTTTCAGGGGGTGGCTACACCTTC.

This clonotype was picked up a small number of times. The rearrangement joins TRBV6-1 to TRBJ1-1; 7 bases fit TRBD1. This CDR3 is built from 15 residues. In germline, CDR1 is MNHNS, CDR2 SASEGT. V gave up 8 bases and J gave up 5 bases; unmatched junction bases: 14. CDR3 loop: CASCQQGLLVTEAFF. In nucleotides, the CDR3 is TGTGCCAGCTGCCAACAGGGGCTGTTAGTGACTGAAGCTTTCTTT.